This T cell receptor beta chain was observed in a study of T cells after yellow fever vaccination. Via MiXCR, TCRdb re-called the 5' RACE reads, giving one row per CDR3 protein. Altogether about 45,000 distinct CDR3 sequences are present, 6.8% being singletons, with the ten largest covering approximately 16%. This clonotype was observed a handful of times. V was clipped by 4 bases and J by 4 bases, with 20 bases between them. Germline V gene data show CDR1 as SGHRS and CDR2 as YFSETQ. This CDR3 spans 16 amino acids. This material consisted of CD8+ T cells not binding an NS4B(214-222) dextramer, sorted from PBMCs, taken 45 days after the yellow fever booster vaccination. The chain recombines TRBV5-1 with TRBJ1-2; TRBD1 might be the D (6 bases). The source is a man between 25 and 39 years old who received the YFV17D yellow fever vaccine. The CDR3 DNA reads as TGCGCCAGCAGCCCCCCGGCTGGGGGGCATGGCTATGGCTACACCTTC. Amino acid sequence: CASSPPAGGHGYGYTF.